The source of this T cell receptor beta chain is a study of blood T cell repertoires in COVID-19 (dated by TCRdb to between 2020 and 2021). Turning to the overall study: The collaborator samples originated in the United States, Italy and Spain and spanned the acute and convalescent phases of COVID-19. The material from the prospective study consisted of cDNA or gDNA derived from T cells, B-cell-depleted T cells, or PBMCs. The dataset comprised deeply sampled blood TCRbeta repertoires from subjects exposed to, actively infected with, or recovered from COVID-19. A freely available public database, intended as a resource for researchers studying the immune response to SARS-CoV-2, is where the repertoires were released. Samples were obtained from the ongoing ImmuneRACE study (first 160 participants) and from some 1,300 subjects provided by 6 global collaborators. Sample metadata almost always included a de-identified subject ID, COVID-19 status, age in years and sex. HLA class I and class II types, where available, came from metadata supplied by the sample provider rather than from assay-based typing.

TCRbeta CDR3 regions were amplified from genomic DNA using the immunoSEQ Assay, a bias-controlled multiplex PCR. The study's own analysis went as follows. Nucleated cell counts per sample were estimated from amplification of reference gene primers within the assay. Sequence reads were collapsed and filtered to measure the absolute abundance of every unique TCRbeta CDR3 rearrangement. For each sample, productive Simpson clonality was calculated as the square root of Simpson's diversity index over productive rearrangements. What TCRdb holds here is the immuneACCESS table cut down to in-frame rearrangements. Part of the clones is not present; checked against another copy, under half of the missing clones reflect an unresolved V gene, and the others are unexplained. V, J and clone size are taken as reported in that table, and D and trimming were inferred from the DNA itself. The sample has about 97,000 clones on record, approximately 86% of them singletons. The ten largest clones capture 3% of the sample.

V ends up 0 bases short and J 6 bases short, with an unmatched junction base count of 9. CDR1 is given as LGHDT and CDR2 as YNNKEL, both from the germline V gene (reference sequence). The CDR3 has 17 amino acids, counting the end cysteine and phenylalanine. Only CDR3 DNA is held: 51 bases, read in frame from base 1. Notes on this clone: Its antigen is unknown. Nothing much larger sits one base from this clone, and base qualities are not available.

The full study reports these points: Clinical and demographic metadata were provided uncurated, with the amount varying by source and participant.

The collaborating institutions used their own protocols to collect whole blood in K2EDTA tubes. For TCRbeta analysis, collaborators shipped samples in one of three forms: frozen whole blood, isolated PBMCs, or DNA extracted from either of those sample types. This sequence was found in a man between 50 and 59 years old with active or convalescent COVID-19. The rearranged segments are TRBV3-1 (or the pseudogene TRBV3-2) and TRBJ2-1; 9 bases in the middle match TRBD2. The specimen was peripheral blood. CDR3 region: CASSQEKWVAGANEQFF. The nucleotide sequence reads as follows: TGTGCCAGCAGCCAAGAAAAGTGGGTAGCGGGGGCCAATGAGCAGTTCTTC.